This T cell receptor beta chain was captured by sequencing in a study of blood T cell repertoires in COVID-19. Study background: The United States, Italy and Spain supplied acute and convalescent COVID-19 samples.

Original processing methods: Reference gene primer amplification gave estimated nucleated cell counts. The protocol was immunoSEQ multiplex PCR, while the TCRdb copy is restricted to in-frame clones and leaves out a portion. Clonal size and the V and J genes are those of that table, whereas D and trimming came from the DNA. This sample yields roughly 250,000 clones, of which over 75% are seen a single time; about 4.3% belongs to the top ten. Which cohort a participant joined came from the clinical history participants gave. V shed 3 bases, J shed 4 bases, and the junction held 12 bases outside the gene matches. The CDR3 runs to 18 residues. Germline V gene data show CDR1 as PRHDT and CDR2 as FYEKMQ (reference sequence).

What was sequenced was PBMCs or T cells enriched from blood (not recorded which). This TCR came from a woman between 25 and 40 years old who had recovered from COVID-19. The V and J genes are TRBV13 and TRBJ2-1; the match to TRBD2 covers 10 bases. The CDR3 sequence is CASSFRSRTSGVYNEQFF. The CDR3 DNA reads TGTGCCAGCAGCTTTCGGTCAAGGACTAGCGGAGTTTACAATGAGCAGTTCTTC.